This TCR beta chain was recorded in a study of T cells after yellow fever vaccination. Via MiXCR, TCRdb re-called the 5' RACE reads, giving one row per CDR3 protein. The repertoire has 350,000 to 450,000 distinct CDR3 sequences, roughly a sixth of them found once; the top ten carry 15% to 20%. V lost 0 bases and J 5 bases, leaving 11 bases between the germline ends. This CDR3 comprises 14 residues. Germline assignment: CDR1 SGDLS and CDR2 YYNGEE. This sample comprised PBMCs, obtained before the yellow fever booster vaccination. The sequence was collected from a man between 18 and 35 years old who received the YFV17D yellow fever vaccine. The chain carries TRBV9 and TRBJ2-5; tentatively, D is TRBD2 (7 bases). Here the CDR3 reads CASSVGGGGETQYF. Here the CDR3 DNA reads TGTGCCAGCAGCGTAGGAGGGGGAGGGGAGACCCAGTACTTC. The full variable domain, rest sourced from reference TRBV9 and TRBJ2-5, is DSGVTQTPKHLITATGQRVTLRCSPRSGDLSVYWYQQSLDQGLQFLIQYYNGEERAKGNILERFSAQQFPDLHSELNLSSLELGDSALYFCASSVGGGGETQYFGPGTRLLVL.